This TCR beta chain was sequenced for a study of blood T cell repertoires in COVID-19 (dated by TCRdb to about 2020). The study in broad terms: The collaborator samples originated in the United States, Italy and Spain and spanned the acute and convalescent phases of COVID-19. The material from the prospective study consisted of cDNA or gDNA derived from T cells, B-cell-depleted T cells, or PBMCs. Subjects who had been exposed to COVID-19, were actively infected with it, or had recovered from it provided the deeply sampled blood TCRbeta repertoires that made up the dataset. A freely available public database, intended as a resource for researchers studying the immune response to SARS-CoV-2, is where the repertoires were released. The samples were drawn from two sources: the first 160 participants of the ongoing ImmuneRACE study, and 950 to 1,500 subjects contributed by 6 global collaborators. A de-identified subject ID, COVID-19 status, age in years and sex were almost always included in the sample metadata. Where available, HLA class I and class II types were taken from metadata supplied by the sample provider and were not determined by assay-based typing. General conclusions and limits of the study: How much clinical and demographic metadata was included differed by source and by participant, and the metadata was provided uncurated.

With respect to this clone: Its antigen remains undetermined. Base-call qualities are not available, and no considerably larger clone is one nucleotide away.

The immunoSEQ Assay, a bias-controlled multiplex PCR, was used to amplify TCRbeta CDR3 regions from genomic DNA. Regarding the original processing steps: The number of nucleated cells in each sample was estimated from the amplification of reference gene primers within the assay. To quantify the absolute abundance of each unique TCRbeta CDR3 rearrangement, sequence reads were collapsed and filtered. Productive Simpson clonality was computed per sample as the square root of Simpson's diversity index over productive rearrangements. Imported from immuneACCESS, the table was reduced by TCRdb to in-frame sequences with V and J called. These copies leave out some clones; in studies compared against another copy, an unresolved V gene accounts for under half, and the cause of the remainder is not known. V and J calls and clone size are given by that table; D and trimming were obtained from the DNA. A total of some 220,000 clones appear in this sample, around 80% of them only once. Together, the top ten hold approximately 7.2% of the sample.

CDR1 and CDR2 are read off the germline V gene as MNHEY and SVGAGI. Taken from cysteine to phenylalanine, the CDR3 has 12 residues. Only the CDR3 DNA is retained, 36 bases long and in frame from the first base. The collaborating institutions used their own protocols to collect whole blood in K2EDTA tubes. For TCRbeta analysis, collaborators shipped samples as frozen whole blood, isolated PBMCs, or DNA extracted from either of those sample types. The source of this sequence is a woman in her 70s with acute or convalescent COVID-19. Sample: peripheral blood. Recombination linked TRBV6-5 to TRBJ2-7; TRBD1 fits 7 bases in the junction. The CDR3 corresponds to CAAGGMSYEQYF. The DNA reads TGTGCAGCAGGGGGTATGTCCTACGAGCAGTACTTC.